One and the same sample provided the 17 T cell receptor beta chains below, sequenced in a study of cytomegalovirus exposure and HLA in healthy donors. The primer mix had 60 Vbeta and 13 Jbeta primers. Some clones are missing from TCRdb's copy, which holds only in-frame ones; the method was immunoSEQ multiplex PCR. The sample has roughly 150,000 clones, around 75% seen once; the top ten hold about 3.1%. Sequencing was carried out using PBMCs. The origin of the receptors is a male donor in good health and CMV-seronegative.

A note on this clone: This specimen includes other DNA sequences encoding the same CDR3. The rearrangement joins TRBV18 to TRBJ2-7; 8 bases match TRBD1. The CDR3 contains 15 residues. Germline V lookup: CDR1 KGHSH, CDR2 LQKENI. V shed 3 bases, J shed 1 base, and the junction held 5 bases outside the gene matches. Written as DNA, the CDR3 is TGTGCCAGCTCACCTGGGACAGGACTATCCTACGAGCAGTACTTC. It translates to CASSPGTGLSYEQYF. Full variable domain (rest looked up from reference TRBV18 and TRBJ2-7): NAGVMQNPRHLVRRRGQEARLRCSPMKGHSHVYWYRQLPEEGLKFMVYLQKENIIDESGMPKERFSAEFPKEGPSILRIQQVVRGDSAAYFCASSPGTGLSYEQYFGPGTRLTVT.

The chain carries TRBV18 and TRBJ2-3; 7 bases line up with TRBD1. CDR3 length equals 16 residues. V shed 6 bases and J 0 bases; nucleotides not matched to a gene: 9. CDR1 KGHSH and CDR2 LQKENI come from the germline V gene. The CDR3 sequence is CASSLQLGQSTDTQYF. The CDR3 DNA reads TGTGCCAGCTCGCTCCAGCTGGGACAGAGCACAGATACGCAGTATTTT.

This clone was detected only a few times. J is TRBJ1-6 and V is TRBV6-1; the D gene is possibly TRBD1 (5 bases). Germline V gene data show CDR1 as MNHNS and CDR2 as SASEGT. The CDR3 totals 15 residues. The V end lost 0 bases, the J end lost 5 bases, and 8 bases lay between the germline ends. This chain's CDR3 is CASSEAQGNNSPLHF. Written as DNA, the CDR3 is TGTGCCAGCAGTGAAGCGCAGGGCAATAATTCACCCCTCCACTTT.

The V and J genes are TRBV15 and TRBJ2-1; D remains ambiguous. There are 15 residues in the CDR3. Trimming stripped 5 bases from V and 1 base from J, with 12 bases between. CDR1 is LNHNV, CDR2 YYDKDF, per germline (reference sequence). CDR3 bases: TGTGCCACCAGCGACCCAGGAAGGTCCTACAATGAGCAGTTCTTC. As protein: CATSDPGRSYNEQFF.

The chain is built from TRBV7-2 and TRBJ1-2; 7 bases are shared with TRBD1. Trimming took 2 bases from V and 2 from J; bases not matched to a gene: 8. Germline CDR1 and CDR2: SGHTA and FQGNSA. This CDR3 is 16 amino acids long. Written as DNA, the CDR3 is TGTGCCAGCAGCTTATATGGCGGCAGGGGGAACTATGGCTACACCTTC. Amino acid sequence: CASSLYGGRGNYGYTF.

The chain has TRBV19 and TRBJ2-7, with 14 bases fitting TRBD2. The CDR3 runs to 20 residues. CDR1 and CDR2 from the germline V gene are LNHDA and SQIVND (reference sequence). Unmatched junction bases numbered 16, after V lost 6 bases and J lost 0 bases. CDR3 nucleotides: TGTGCCAGTAGCGCGTACTTCGGGACTAGCGGGGGTCCCAGCTCCTACGAGCAGTACTTC. Translating gives CASSAYFGTSGGPSSYEQYF.

The chain is built from TRBV7-2 and TRBJ2-3, with 9 bases that match TRBD2. The CDR3 sequence is 15 residues long. V shed 5 bases and J 3 bases; nucleotides not matched to a gene: 6. The germline V gene has CDR1 SGHTA and CDR2 FQGNSA. The DNA of the CDR3 is TGTGCCAGCAGCAAAAATCTAGCGGGGACAGATACGCAGTATTTT. This sequence encodes CASSKNLAGTDTQYF.

V usage is TRBV5-4 and J usage is TRBJ2-2; TRBD1 matches 7 bases. V trimming: 4 bases; J trimming: 5 bases; junction bases outside the gene matches: 11. The CDR3 is 16 residues long. From germline, CDR1 is SGHNT and CDR2 YYREEE (reference sequence). The CDR3 is CASSPARGRETGELFF. CDR3 nucleotide sequence: TGTGCCAGCAGCCCTGCTAGGGGGCGCGAAACCGGGGAGCTGTTTTTT.

This chain joins TRBV6-1 and TRBJ2-5, with D tentatively TRBD1 (6 bases). V lost 5 bases and J lost 10, with 23 bases in between. Germline values: CDR1 MNHNS, CDR2 SASEGT. The CDR3 consists of 15 residues. As DNA, the CDR3 is TGTGCCAGCAGTTCAGGAATGGGGGCATGGGGGAGCCAGTACTTC. As protein: CASSSGMGAWGSQYF.

CDR3 in DNA: TGCAGCGTTTGCAGGGACAGGGACGAGCAGTACTTC. Translated, it gives CSVCRDRDEQYF. The chain recombines TRBV29-1 with TRBJ2-7; 9 positions match TRBD1. The CDR3 runs 12 residues. Looked up from germline, CDR1 is SQVTM and CDR2 is ANQGSEA. With 5 bases clipped from V and 5 bases from J, the junction kept 4 bases outside the gene matches.

This chain links TRBV5-6 with TRBJ2-2; D is ambiguous. The germline V and J ends were trimmed by 3 bases and 3 bases, with 12 bases remaining between them. Germline values: CDR1 SGHDT, CDR2 YYEEEE. CDR3 length: 15 amino acids. The CDR3 spells CASSSWNRDTGELFF. CDR3 nucleotides: TGTGCCAGCAGCTCGTGGAACAGAGACACCGGGGAGCTGTTTTTT. The full variable domain, in which reference TRBV5-6 and TRBJ2-2 provide the parts outside the CDR3, is DAGVTQSPTHLIKTRGQQVTLRCSPKSGHDTVSWYQQALGQGPQFIFQYYEEEERQRGNFPDRFSGHQFPNYSSELNVNALLLGDSALYLCASSSWNRDTGELFFGEGSRLTVL.

The gene calls are TRBV7-3 and TRBJ2-3; 9 nucleotides line up with TRBD2. Germline-derived CDR1 and CDR2 are SGHTA and FQGTGA. V was pared by 0 bases and J by 5 bases, with 6 bases of the junction left unmatched. The CDR3 totals 16 residues. CDR3 loop: CASSLTGGGAVDTQYF. The CDR3 DNA reads TGTGCCAGCAGCTTAACGGGCGGGGGGGCTGTAGATACGCAGTATTTT.

The chain recombines TRBV13 with TRBJ2-1; 8 nucleotides agree with TRBD1. The ends lost 5 bases at V and 8 bases at J; junction bases unmatched: 5. The CDR3 is made up of 13 amino acids. Germline values: CDR1 PRHDT, CDR2 FYEKMQ (reference sequence). The CDR3 DNA sequence: TGTGCCAGCAGCCTGGACAGGGTCCATGAGCAGTTCTTC. Its protein is CASSLDRVHEQFF.

This chain connects TRBV11-3 to TRBJ2-2; 8 bases agree with TRBD2. The CDR3 is 16 residues long. The germline V gene encodes CDR1 SGHNT and CDR2 YENEEA. The V segment lost 5 bases and the J segment 5 bases; nucleotides outside the gene matches: 10. This CDR3 is CASSPLAGGWTGELFF. The CDR3, as DNA: TGTGCCAGCAGCCCCCTGGCGGGGGGCTGGACCGGGGAGCTGTTTTTT.

The chain is built from TRBV4-1 and TRBJ2-1, with D tentatively TRBD1 (5 bases). The germline V gene has CDR1 MGHRA and CDR2 YSYEKL. Trimming stripped 0 bases from V and 7 bases from J, with 13 bases between. There are 15 residues in the CDR3. CDR3 loop: CASSQDPGPGNEQFF. In nucleotides, the CDR3 is TGCGCCAGCAGCCAAGATCCGGGCCCAGGGAATGAGCAGTTCTTC.

This chain connects TRBV9 to TRBJ2-7; D possibly corresponds to TRBD2 (5 bases). CDR1 and CDR2 from the germline V gene are SGDLS and YYNGEE. The CDR3 is made up of 15 amino acids. Trimming removed 0 bases from V and 1 base from J, with 11 bases in between. The chain's CDR3 is CASSVAVGGSYEQYF. The CDR3 nucleotides are TGTGCCAGCAGCGTAGCTGTCGGCGGGTCCTACGAGCAGTACTTC.

This clone has just a few counts. The chain employs TRBV7-9 and TRBJ1-1, with TRBD1 matching over 9 bases. The V gene end was trimmed by 2 bases and the J gene end by 7 bases; junction bases not matched to a gene: 5. The CDR3 spans 14 residues. CDR1 and CDR2 (germline): SEHNR, FQNEAQ (reference sequence). The CDR3 coding sequence is TGTGCCAGCAGCTTATCGGGACAGGGTCATGAAGCTTTCTTT. Its protein product is CASSLSGQGHEAFF.